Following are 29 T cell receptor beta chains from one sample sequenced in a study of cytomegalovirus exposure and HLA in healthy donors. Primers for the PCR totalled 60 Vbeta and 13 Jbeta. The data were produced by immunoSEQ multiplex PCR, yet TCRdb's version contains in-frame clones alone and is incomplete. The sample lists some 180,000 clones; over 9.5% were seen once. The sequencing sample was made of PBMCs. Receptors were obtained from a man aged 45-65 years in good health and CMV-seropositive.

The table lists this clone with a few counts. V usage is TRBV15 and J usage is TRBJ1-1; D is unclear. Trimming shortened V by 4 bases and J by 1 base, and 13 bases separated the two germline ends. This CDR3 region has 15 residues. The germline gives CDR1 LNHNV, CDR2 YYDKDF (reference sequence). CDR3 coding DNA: TGTGCCACCAGCAAAGGAGGAACTCAGAACACTGAAGCTTTCTTT. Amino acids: CATSKGGTQNTEAFF. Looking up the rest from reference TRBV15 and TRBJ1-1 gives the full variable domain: DAMVIQNPRYQVTQFGKPVTLSCSQTLNHNVMYWYQQKSSQAPKLLFHYYDKDFNNEADTPDNFQSRRPNTSFCFLDIRSPGLGDTAMYLCATSKGGTQNTEAFFGQGTRLTVV.

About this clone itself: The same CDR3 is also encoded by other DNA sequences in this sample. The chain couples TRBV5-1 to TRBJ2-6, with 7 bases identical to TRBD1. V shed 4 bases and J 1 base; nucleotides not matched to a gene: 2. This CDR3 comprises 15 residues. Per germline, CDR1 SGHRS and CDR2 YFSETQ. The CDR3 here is CASSVTGSGANVLTF. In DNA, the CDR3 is TGCGCCAGCAGCGTGACAGGGTCTGGGGCCAACGTCCTGACTTTC.

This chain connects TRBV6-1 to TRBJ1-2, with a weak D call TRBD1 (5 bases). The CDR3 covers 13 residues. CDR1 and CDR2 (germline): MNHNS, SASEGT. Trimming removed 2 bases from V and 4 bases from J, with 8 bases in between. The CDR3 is CASSEHRSYGYTF. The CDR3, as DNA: TGTGCCAGCAGTGAACACAGGAGCTATGGCTACACCTTC.

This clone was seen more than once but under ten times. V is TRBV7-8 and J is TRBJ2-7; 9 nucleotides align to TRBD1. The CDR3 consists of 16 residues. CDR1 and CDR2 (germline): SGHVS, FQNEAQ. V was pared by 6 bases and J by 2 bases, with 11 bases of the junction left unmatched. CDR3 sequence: CASSWDREGVTYEQYF. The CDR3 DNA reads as TGTGCCAGCAGTTGGGACAGGGAGGGAGTAACCTACGAGCAGTACTTC. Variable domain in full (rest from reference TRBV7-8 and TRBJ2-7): GAGVSQSPRYKVAKRGQDVALRCDPISGHVSLFWYQQALGQGPEFLTYFQNEAQLDKSGLPSDRFFAERPEGSVSTLKIQRTQQEDSAVYLCASSWDREGVTYEQYFGPGTRLTVT.

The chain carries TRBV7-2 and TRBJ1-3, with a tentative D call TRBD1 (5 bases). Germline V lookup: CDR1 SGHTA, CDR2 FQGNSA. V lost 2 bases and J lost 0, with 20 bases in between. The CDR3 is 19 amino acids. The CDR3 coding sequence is TGTGCCAGCAGCTTATCAGTTTGGAGGGACGAAAGCTCTGGAAACACCATATATTTT. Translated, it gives CASSLSVWRDESSGNTIYF.

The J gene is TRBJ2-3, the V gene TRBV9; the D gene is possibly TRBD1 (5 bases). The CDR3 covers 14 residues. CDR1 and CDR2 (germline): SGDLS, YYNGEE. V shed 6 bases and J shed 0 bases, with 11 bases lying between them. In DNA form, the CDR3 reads TGTGCCAGCAAAGCCGGACACAGCACAGATACGCAGTATTTT. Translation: CASKAGHSTDTQYF.

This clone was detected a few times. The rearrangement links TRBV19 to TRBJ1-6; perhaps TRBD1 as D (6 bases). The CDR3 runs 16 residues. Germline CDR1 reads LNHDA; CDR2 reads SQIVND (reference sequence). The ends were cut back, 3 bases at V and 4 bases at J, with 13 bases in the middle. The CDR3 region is CASSIGQLSYNSPLHF. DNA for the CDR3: TGTGCCAGTAGTATTGGACAGCTCTCTTATAATTCACCCCTCCACTTT.

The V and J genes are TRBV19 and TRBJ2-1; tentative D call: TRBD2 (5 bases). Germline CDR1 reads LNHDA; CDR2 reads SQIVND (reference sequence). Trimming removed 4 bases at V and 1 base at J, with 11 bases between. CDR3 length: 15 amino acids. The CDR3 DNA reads TGTGCCAGTAGTAAACCAGCGGTTTCCTACAATGAGCAGTTCTTC. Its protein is CASSKPAVSYNEQFF.

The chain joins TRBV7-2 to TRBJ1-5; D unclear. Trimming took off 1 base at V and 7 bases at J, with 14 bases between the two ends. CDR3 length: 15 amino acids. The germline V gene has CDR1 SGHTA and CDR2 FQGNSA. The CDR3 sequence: CASSLVSGSGQPQHF. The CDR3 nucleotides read TGTGCCAGCAGCTTAGTGTCGGGGTCGGGACAGCCCCAGCATTTT.

CDR3: CAISAPTRYNEQFF. CDR3 DNA sequence: TGTGCCATCAGTGCCCCGACACGTTACAATGAGCAGTTCTTC. The rearrangement joins TRBV10-3 to TRBJ2-1; D not certain. Germline lookup yields CDR1 ENHRY and CDR2 SYGVKD. This CDR3 contains 14 residues. Deletions cut 4 bases from V and 4 bases from J, with 11 bases between.

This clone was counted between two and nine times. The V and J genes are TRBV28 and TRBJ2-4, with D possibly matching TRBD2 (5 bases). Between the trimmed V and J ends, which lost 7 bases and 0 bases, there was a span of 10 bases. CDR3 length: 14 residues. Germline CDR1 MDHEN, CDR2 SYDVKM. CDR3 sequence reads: CASTGVLAKNIQYF. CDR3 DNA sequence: TGTGCCAGCACCGGGGTGCTAGCCAAAAACATTCAGTACTTC.

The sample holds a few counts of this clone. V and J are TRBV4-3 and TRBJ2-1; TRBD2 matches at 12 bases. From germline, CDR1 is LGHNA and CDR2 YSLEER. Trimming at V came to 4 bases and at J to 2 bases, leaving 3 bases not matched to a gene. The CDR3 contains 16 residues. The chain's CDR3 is CASSRLAGGTYNEQFF. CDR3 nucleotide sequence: TGCGCCAGCAGCCGCCTAGCGGGGGGGACCTACAATGAGCAGTTCTTC.

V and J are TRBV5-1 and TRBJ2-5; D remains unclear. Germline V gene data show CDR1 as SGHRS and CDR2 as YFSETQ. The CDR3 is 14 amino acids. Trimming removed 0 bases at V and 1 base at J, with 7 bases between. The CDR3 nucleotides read TGCGCCAGCAGCTTGGTTACGGTCCAAGAGACCCAGTACTTC. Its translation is CASSLVTVQETQYF.

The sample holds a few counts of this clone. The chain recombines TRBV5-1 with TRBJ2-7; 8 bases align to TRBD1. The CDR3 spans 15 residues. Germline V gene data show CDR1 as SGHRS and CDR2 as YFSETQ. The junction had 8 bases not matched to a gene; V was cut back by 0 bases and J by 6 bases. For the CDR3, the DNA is TGCGCCAGCAGCTTGGAGTCAGGGGGCTTTGCCGAGCAGTACGTC. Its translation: CASSLESGGFAEQYV.

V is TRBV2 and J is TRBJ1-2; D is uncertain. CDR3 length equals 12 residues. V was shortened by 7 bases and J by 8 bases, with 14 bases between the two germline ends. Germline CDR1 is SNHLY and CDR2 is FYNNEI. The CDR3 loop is CASTLREKGYTF. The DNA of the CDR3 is TGTGCCAGCACCCTCCGGGAGAAAGGCTACACCTTC.

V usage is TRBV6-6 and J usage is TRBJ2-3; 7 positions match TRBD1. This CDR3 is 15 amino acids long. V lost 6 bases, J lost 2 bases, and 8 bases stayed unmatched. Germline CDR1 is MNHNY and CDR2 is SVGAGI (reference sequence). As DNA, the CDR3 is TGTGCCAGCAGCAACCCGGGACAGATCACAGATACGCAGTATTTT. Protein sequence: CASSNPGQITDTQYF.

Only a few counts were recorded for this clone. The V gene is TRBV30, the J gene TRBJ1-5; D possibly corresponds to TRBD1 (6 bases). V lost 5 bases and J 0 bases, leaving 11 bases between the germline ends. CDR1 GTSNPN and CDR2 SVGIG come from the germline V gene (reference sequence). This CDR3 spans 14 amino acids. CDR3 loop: CAWQQGYSNQPQHF. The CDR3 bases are TGTGCCTGGCAACAGGGTTATAGCAATCAGCCCCAGCATTTT. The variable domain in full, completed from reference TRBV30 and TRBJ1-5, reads SQTIHQWPATLVQPVGSPLSLECTVEGTSNPNLYWYRQAAGRGLQLLFYSVGIGQISSEVPQNLSASRPQDRQFILSSKKLLLSDSGFYLCAWQQGYSNQPQHFGDGTRLSIL.

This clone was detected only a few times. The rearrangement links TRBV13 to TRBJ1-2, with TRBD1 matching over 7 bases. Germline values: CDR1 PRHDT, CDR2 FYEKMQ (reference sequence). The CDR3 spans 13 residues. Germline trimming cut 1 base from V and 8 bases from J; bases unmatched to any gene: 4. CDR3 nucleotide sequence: TGTGCCAGCAGCTTAGAACAGGGGAACGGCTACACCTTC. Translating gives CASSLEQGNGYTF.

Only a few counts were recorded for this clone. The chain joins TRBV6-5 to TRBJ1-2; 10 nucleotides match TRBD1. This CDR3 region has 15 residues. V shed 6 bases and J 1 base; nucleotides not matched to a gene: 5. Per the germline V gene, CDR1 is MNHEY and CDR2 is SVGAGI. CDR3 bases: TGTGCCAGCAGACGACAGGGGGCCATTAACTATGGCTACACCTTC. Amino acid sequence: CASRRQGAINYGYTF.

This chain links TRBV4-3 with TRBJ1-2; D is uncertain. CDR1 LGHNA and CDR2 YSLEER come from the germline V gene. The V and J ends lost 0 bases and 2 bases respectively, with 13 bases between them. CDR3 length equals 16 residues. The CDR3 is CASSQDLPAANYGYTF. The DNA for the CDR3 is TGCGCCAGCAGCCAAGATCTCCCAGCGGCAAACTATGGCTACACCTTC.

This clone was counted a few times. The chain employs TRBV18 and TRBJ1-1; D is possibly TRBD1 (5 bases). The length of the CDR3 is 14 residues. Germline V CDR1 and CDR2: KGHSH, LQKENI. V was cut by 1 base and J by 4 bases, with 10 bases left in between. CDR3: CASSPQGQGTEAFF. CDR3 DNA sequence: TGTGCCAGCTCACCACAGGGGCAGGGCACTGAAGCTTTCTTT.

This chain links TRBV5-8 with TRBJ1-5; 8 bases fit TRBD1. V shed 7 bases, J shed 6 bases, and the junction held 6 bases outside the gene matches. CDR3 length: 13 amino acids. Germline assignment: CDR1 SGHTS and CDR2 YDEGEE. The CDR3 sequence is CASRAGGTQPQHF. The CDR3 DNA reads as TGTGCCAGCCGTGCAGGGGGCACTCAGCCCCAGCATTTT.

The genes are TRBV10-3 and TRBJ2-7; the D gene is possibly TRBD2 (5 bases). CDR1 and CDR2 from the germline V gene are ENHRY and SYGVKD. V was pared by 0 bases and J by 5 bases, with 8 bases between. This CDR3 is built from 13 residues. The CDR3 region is CAISESVRDEQYF. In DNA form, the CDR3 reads TGTGCCATCAGTGAGTCGGTGAGGGACGAGCAGTACTTC.

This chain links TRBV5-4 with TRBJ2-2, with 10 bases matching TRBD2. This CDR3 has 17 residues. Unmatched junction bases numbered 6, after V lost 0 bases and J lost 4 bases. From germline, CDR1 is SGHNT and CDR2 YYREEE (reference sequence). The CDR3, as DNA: TGTGCCAGCAGCTTGGGGGTAGCGGGGGGATTCACCGGGGAGCTGTTTTTT. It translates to CASSLGVAGGFTGELFF. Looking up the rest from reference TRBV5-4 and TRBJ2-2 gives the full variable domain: ETGVTQSPTHLIKTRGQQVTLRCSSQSGHNTVSWYQQALGQGPQFIFQYYREEENGRGNFPPRFSGLQFPNYSSELNVNALELDDSALYLCASSLGVAGGFTGELFFGEGSRLTVL.

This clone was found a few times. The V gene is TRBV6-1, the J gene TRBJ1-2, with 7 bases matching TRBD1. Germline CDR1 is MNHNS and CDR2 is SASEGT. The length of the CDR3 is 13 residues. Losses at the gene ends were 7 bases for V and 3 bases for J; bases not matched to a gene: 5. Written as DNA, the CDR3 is TGTGCCAGCACCACAGACAGGGACTATGGCTACACCTTC. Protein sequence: CASTTDRDYGYTF.

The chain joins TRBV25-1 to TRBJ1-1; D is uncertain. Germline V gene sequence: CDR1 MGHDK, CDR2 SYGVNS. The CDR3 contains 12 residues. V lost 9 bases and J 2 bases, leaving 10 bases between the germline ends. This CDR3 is CASRAPNTEAFF. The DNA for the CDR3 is TGTGCCAGTCGCGCCCCAAACACTGAAGCTTTCTTT. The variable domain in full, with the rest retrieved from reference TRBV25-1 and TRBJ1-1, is EADIYQTPRYLVIGTGKKITLECSQTMGHDKMYWYQQDPGMELHLIHYSYGVNSTEKGDLSSESTVSRIRTEHFPLTLESARPSHTSQYLCASRAPNTEAFFGQGTRLTVV.

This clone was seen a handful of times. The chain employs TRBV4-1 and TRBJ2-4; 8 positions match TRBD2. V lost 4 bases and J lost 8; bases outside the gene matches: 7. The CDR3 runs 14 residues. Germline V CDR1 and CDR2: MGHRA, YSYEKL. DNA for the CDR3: TGCGCCAGCAGCCCTACGGGGGGGCCGGACATTCAGTACTTC. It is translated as CASSPTGGPDIQYF.

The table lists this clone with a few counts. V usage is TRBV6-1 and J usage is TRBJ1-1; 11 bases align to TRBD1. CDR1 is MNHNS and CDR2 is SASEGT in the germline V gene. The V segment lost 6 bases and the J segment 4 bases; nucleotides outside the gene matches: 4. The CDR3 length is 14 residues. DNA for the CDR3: TGTGCCAGCAGGCTGGGGACAGGGGGCACTGAAGCTTTCTTT. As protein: CASRLGTGGTEAFF.

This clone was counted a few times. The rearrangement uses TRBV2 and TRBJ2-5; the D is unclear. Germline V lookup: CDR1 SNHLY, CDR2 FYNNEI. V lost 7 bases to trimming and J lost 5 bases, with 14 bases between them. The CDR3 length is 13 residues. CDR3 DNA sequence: TGTGCCAGCACGGCAGGCATGAAGGAGACCCAGTACTTC. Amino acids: CASTAGMKETQYF.